This record covers a single TCR beta chain. Antigen specificity is unknown. The CDR3 runs 14 residues. Unmatched junction bases numbered 7, after V lost 6 bases and J lost 7 bases. Per germline, CDR1 MNHNY and CDR2 SVGAGI (reference sequence). The record originates from a study of shared clonotypes between healthy human individuals. Study-level findings and limits: Against clonotypes common to all four donors, non-shared ones had lower generation probabilities. Clonotype sharing across donors was expected to vary with sequencing depth. In the sorted subsets, rarefaction showed sequencing was incomplete despite large depth.

Genomic DNA of each subset was evenly split across several immunoSEQ plates. Profiling relied on immunoSEQ multiplex PCR, and the TCRdb table lists in-frame clones only, not all of them. Here the sample spans 1,400,000 or so clones, about 98.5% being singletons. The sequenced sample consisted of naive CD4+ T cells sorted from blood. The subset is: CD45RA+ positively selected. The chain combines TRBV6-6 with TRBJ2-1; 9 bases match TRBD2. The source is a young man in good health. CDR3 protein: CASRTRLAENEQFF. The DNA for the CDR3 is TGTGCCAGCAGAACAAGACTAGCGGAGAATGAGCAGTTCTTC.